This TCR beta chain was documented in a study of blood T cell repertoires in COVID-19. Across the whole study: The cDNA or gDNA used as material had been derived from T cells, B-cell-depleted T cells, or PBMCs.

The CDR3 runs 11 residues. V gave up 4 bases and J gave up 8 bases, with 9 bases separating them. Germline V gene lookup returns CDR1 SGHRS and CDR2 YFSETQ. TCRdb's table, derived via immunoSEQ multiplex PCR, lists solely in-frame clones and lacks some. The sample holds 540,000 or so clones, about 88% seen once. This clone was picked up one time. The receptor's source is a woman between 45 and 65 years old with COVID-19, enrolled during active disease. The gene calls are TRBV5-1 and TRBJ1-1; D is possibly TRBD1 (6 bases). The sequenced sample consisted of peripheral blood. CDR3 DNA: TGCGCCAGCAGCCAGGGGAGCGAAGCTTTCTTT. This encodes CASSQGSEAFF.